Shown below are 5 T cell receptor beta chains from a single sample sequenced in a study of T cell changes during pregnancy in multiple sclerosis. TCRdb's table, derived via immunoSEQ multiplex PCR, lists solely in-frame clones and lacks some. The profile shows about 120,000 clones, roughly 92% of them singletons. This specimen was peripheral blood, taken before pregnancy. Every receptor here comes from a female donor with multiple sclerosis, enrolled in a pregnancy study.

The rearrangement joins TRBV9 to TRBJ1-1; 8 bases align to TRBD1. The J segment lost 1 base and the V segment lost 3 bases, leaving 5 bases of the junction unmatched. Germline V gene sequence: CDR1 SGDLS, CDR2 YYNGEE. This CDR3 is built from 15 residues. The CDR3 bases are TGTGCCAGCAGCGGAAGACAGGGGAAGAACACTGAAGCTTTCTTT. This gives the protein CASSGRQGKNTEAFF.

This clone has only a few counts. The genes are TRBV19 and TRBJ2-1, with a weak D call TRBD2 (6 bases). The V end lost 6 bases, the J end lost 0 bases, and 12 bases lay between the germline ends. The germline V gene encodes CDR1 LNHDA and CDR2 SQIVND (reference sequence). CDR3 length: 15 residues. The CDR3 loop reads CASSLAESSYNEQFF. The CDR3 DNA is TGTGCCAGTAGCTTAGCGGAGAGCTCCTACAATGAGCAGTTCTTC.

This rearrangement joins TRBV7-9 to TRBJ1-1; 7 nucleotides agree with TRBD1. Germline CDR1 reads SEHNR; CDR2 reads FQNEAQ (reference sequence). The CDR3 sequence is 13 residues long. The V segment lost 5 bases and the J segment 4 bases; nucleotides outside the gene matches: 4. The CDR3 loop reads CASSVTGVTEAFF. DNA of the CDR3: TGTGCCAGCAGCGTCACAGGGGTCACTGAAGCTTTCTTT.

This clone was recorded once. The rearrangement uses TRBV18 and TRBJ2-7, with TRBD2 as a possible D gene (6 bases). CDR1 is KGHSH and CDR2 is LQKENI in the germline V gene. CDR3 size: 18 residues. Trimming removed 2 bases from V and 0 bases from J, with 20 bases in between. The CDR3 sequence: CASSPISASGPYSYEQYF. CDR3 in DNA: TGTGCCAGCTCACCAATTTCGGCGAGCGGGCCGTACTCCTACGAGCAGTACTTC.

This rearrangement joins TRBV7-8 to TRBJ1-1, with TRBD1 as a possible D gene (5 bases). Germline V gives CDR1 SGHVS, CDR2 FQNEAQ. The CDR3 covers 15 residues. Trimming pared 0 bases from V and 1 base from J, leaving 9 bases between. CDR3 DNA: TGTGCCAGCAGCTTAGCGCCCGGGGGGAACACTGAAGCTTTCTTT. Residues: CASSLAPGGNTEAFF.